These T cell receptor beta chains were read from a single sample in a study of blood T cell repertoires in COVID-19. Profiled with immunoSEQ multiplex PCR; TCRdb holds only in-frame clones, not every one. The data show approximately 130,000 clones, roughly 85% seen once. Input material: peripheral blood. Receptors were obtained from a human donor in a cohort sampled during active COVID-19. The CDR3 runs from the conserved cysteine through the conserved F or W. The order of the fields is clone size, D gene, J gene, V gene, CDR3 protein, CDR3 DNA. A D gene is named only where the DNA matches it firmly. For some rows the clone size is stated as once, few or many, or as a class when expanded; others skip it.

clone_size: .
d_call: .
j_call: TRBJ2-3
v_call: TRBV7-3
cdr3_aa: CASSFTQRDTQYF
cdr3_nt: TGTGCCAGCAGCTTCACTCAGAGGGATACGCAGTATTTT

clone_size: .
d_call: TRBD1
j_call: TRBJ1-4
v_call: TRBV4-3
cdr3_aa: CASSQVPGGNEKLFF
cdr3_nt: TGCGCCAGCAGCCAAGTTCCAGGGGGGAATGAAAAACTGTTTTTT

clone_size: once
d_call: TRBD2
j_call: TRBJ2-1
v_call: TRBV18
cdr3_aa: CASSPDAGGLPNEQFF
cdr3_nt: TGTGCCAGCTCACCAGACGCGGGGGGGCTGCCCAATGAGCAGTTCTTC

clone_size: .
d_call: TRBD1
j_call: TRBJ2-2
v_call: TRBV27
cdr3_aa: CASRPGTGMAGELFF
cdr3_nt: TGTGCCAGCAGGCCCGGGACAGGGATGGCCGGGGAGCTGTTTTTT

clone_size: .
d_call: .
j_call: TRBJ2-5
v_call: TRBV9
cdr3_aa: CASSAVEGGQETQYF
cdr3_nt: TGTGCCAGCAGCGCCGTAGAGGGAGGCCAAGAGACCCAGTACTTC

clone_size: .
d_call: TRBD2
j_call: TRBJ2-5
v_call: TRBV7-2
cdr3_aa: CASSLTSGQETQYF
cdr3_nt: TGTGCCAGCAGCTTGACTAGCGGTCAAGAGACCCAGTACTTC

clone_size: .
d_call: .
j_call: TRBJ2-3
v_call: TRBV7-2
cdr3_aa: CASTGGAGTDTQYF
cdr3_nt: TGTGCCAGCACAGGCGGGGCGGGCACAGATACGCAGTATTTT

clone_size: .
d_call: TRBD1
j_call: TRBJ1-4
v_call: TRBV7-9
cdr3_aa: CASSFRQGNTNEKLFF
cdr3_nt: TGTGCCAGCAGCTTCCGACAGGGGAACACTAATGAAAAACTGTTTTTT

clone_size: .
d_call: TRBD1
j_call: TRBJ1-1
v_call: TRBV28
cdr3_aa: CASSPTRTGGEAFF
cdr3_nt: TGTGCCAGCAGTCCAACTCGGACAGGGGGTGAAGCTTTCTTT

clone_size: .
d_call: .
j_call: TRBJ1-1
v_call: TRBV6-1
cdr3_aa: CASSEFTRNTEAFF
cdr3_nt: TGTGCCAGCAGTGAATTTACCAGGAACACTGAAGCTTTCTTT

clone_size: .
d_call: .
j_call: TRBJ2-2
v_call: TRBV30
cdr3_aa: CAGGRENTGELFF
cdr3_nt: TGTGCCGGTGGCCGGGAGAACACCGGGGAGCTGTTTTTT

clone_size: .
d_call: TRBD1
j_call: TRBJ1-6
v_call: TRBV5-1
cdr3_aa: CASSGGQENSPLHF
cdr3_nt: TGCGCCAGCAGCGGTGGACAGGAGAATTCACCCCTCCACTTT

clone_size: .
d_call: TRBD1
j_call: TRBJ1-3
v_call: TRBV7-9
cdr3_aa: CASSPGQGAGNTIYF
cdr3_nt: TGTGCCAGCAGCCCGGGACAGGGGGCTGGAAACACCATATATTTT

clone_size: .
d_call: TRBD2
j_call: TRBJ2-2
v_call: TRBV7-9
cdr3_aa: CASTTSDSGELFF
cdr3_nt: TGTGCCAGCACCACTAGCGACTCCGGGGAGCTGTTTTTT

clone_size: .
d_call: .
j_call: TRBJ2-1
v_call: TRBV6-5
cdr3_aa: CASRLSSYNEQFF
cdr3_nt: TGTGCCAGCAGGCTGAGCTCCTACAATGAGCAGTTCTTC

clone_size: once
d_call: .
j_call: TRBJ1-1
v_call: TRBV15
cdr3_aa: CATRNREGTEAFF
cdr3_nt: TGTGCCACCAGAAACAGGGAGGGCACTGAAGCTTTCTTT

clone_size: .
d_call: TRBD1
j_call: TRBJ1-1
v_call: TRBV9
cdr3_aa: CASSPRGLGQYNTEAFF
cdr3_nt: TGTGCCAGCAGCCCCAGAGGTTTGGGACAGTATAACACTGAAGCTTTCTTT

clone_size: .
d_call: .
j_call: TRBJ1-2
v_call: TRBV25-1
cdr3_aa: CASSERRGGFGYTF
cdr3_nt: TGTGCCAGCAGTGAAAGGAGGGGGGGTTTTGGCTACACCTTC

clone_size: many
d_call: .
j_call: TRBJ1-3
v_call: TRBV3-1/TRBV3-2
cdr3_aa: CASSLTATGRNTIYF
cdr3_nt: TGTGCCAGCAGCCTGACCGCGACAGGAAGAAACACCATATATTTT

clone_size: .
d_call: .
j_call: TRBJ2-7
v_call: TRBV28
cdr3_aa: CASSLGGRQTGVQYF
cdr3_nt: TGTGCCAGCAGTTTAGGGGGCAGGCAGACTGGCGTGCAGTACTTC

clone_size: .
d_call: TRBD2
j_call: TRBJ2-2
v_call: TRBV7-8
cdr3_aa: CASSFLPAGGRRTGELFF
cdr3_nt: TGTGCCAGCAGCTTCTTACCAGCGGGGGGCCGTCGCACCGGGGAGCTGTTTTTT

clone_size: many
d_call: .
j_call: TRBJ2-7
v_call: TRBV7-9
cdr3_aa: CASSLDGGLAYEQYF
cdr3_nt: TGTGCCAGCAGCTTAGATGGGGGACTTGCATACGAGCAGTACTTC

clone_size: .
d_call: .
j_call: TRBJ2-6
v_call: TRBV7-2
cdr3_aa: CASSSTGTGANVLTF
cdr3_nt: TGTGCCAGCAGCTCTACAGGGACCGGGGCCAACGTCCTGACTTTC

clone_size: .
d_call: .
j_call: TRBJ1-5
v_call: TRBV2
cdr3_aa: CASQTGRGNQPQHF
cdr3_nt: TGTGCCAGCCAGACAGGAAGGGGCAATCAGCCCCAGCATTTT

clone_size: .
d_call: TRBD1
j_call: TRBJ2-5
v_call: TRBV19
cdr3_aa: CASSMSGGFETQYF
cdr3_nt: TGTGCCAGTAGTATGTCAGGGGGCTTCGAGACCCAGTACTTC

clone_size: .
d_call: .
j_call: TRBJ1-3
v_call: TRBV7-2
cdr3_aa: CASSLGWAENTIYF
cdr3_nt: TGTGCCAGCAGCTTAGGATGGGCTGAAAACACCATATATTTT

clone_size: .
d_call: .
j_call: TRBJ2-7
v_call: TRBV11-2
cdr3_aa: CASSSFPGKAYEQYF
cdr3_nt: TGTGCCAGCAGCTCCTTTCCAGGGAAGGCCTACGAGCAGTACTTC

clone_size: .
d_call: .
j_call: TRBJ1-2
v_call: TRBV19
cdr3_aa: CASSLGQPGYTF
cdr3_nt: TGTGCCAGTAGTCTAGGACAGCCCGGCTACACCTTC

clone_size: .
d_call: TRBD1
j_call: TRBJ1-6
v_call: TRBV6-1
cdr3_aa: CASSGGTAGTGPNSPLHF
cdr3_nt: TGTGCCAGCAGTGGCGGGACAGCCGGGACAGGACCAAATTCACCCCTCCACTTT

clone_size: .
d_call: .
j_call: TRBJ1-6
v_call: TRBV19
cdr3_aa: CASSERTGSSGSPLHF
cdr3_nt: TGTGCCAGTAGCGAAAGGACGGGATCATCTGGGTCACCCCTCCACTTT

clone_size: .
d_call: .
j_call: TRBJ1-5
v_call: TRBV3-1/TRBV3-2
cdr3_aa: CASSQDLSAGLVDQPQHF
cdr3_nt: TGTGCCAGCAGCCAAGATCTTTCGGCAGGGCTAGTTGATCAGCCCCAGCATTTT

clone_size: .
d_call: TRBD2
j_call: TRBJ2-5
v_call: TRBV5-5
cdr3_aa: CASSATSGTRRETQYF
cdr3_nt: TGTGCCAGCAGCGCGACTTCCGGGACTAGGAGGGAGACCCAGTACTTC

clone_size: once
d_call: TRBD2
j_call: TRBJ2-5
v_call: TRBV3-1/TRBV3-2
cdr3_aa: CASSQQGRAGEEETQYF
cdr3_nt: TGTGCCAGCAGCCAACAAGGCCGAGCGGGAGAGGAAGAGACCCAGTACTTC

clone_size: .
d_call: .
j_call: TRBJ1-2
v_call: TRBV30
cdr3_aa: CAWSRSGLYGYTF
cdr3_nt: TGTGCCTGGAGTCGATCGGGACTCTATGGCTACACCTTC

clone_size: .
d_call: TRBD2
j_call: TRBJ2-3
v_call: TRBV6-2/TRBV6-3
cdr3_aa: CASSYDDSASGGSTDTQYF
cdr3_nt: TGTGCCAGCAGTTACGACGACTCGGCTAGCGGGGGGAGCACAGATACGCAGTATTTT

clone_size: .
d_call: .
j_call: TRBJ1-1
v_call: TRBV3-1/TRBV3-2
cdr3_aa: CASRRNRDGAEAFF
cdr3_nt: TGTGCCAGCAGGCGAAACAGGGATGGAGCTGAAGCTTTCTTT

clone_size: .
d_call: TRBD2
j_call: TRBJ2-5
v_call: TRBV5-1
cdr3_aa: CASSPGTSFGVQETQYF
cdr3_nt: TGCGCCAGCAGCCCCGGGACTAGTTTTGGGGTCCAAGAGACCCAGTACTTC

clone_size: .
d_call: TRBD1
j_call: TRBJ1-3
v_call: TRBV28
cdr3_aa: CASRSTGAGNTIYF
cdr3_nt: TGTGCCAGCAGGTCCACAGGGGCTGGAAACACCATATATTTT

clone_size: .
d_call: .
j_call: TRBJ1-1
v_call: TRBV9
cdr3_aa: CASSVGGVNTEAFF
cdr3_nt: TGTGCCAGCAGCGTAGGCGGGGTGAACACTGAAGCTTTCTTT

clone_size: .
d_call: TRBD2
j_call: TRBJ2-7
v_call: TRBV28
cdr3_aa: CASSSPGTSGAYEQYF
cdr3_nt: TGTGCCAGCAGTTCTCCCGGGACTAGCGGTGCCTACGAGCAGTACTTC

clone_size: .
d_call: .
j_call: TRBJ2-3
v_call: TRBV4-3
cdr3_aa: CASSQELAPDTQYF
cdr3_nt: TGCGCCAGCAGCCAAGAGCTAGCGCCAGATACGCAGTATTTT

clone_size: .
d_call: TRBD1
j_call: TRBJ1-5
v_call: TRBV7-9
cdr3_aa: CASRPKQGVNQPQHF
cdr3_nt: TGTGCCAGCAGACCAAAACAGGGGGTCAATCAGCCCCAGCATTTT

clone_size: .
d_call: TRBD2
j_call: TRBJ2-7
v_call: TRBV27
cdr3_aa: CASSRSPSGLFYEQYF
cdr3_nt: TGTGCCAGCAGTCGCTCCCCTAGCGGGCTTTTCTACGAGCAGTACTTC

clone_size: .
d_call: .
j_call: TRBJ1-5
v_call: TRBV18
cdr3_aa: CASSPTGDGNQPQHF
cdr3_nt: TGTGCCAGCTCACCGACCGGGGATGGGAATCAGCCCCAGCATTTT